This TCR beta chain was identified in a study of T cell changes during pregnancy in multiple sclerosis. TCRdb's table, derived via immunoSEQ multiplex PCR, lists solely in-frame clones and lacks some. The table shows 50,000 to 60,000 clones, with 75% to 95% occurring only once. This sample comprised peripheral blood, obtained in the first trimester of pregnancy. This TCR came from a female donor in good health, enrolled as a control in a pregnancy study.

DNA for the CDR3: TGTGCCAGCAGTGAGGACAGCTTCTATGGCTACACCTTC. Translation gives CASSEDSFYGYTF. The V gene is TRBV25-1, the J gene TRBJ1-2; D perhaps matches TRBD1 (6 bases). Deletions cut 3 bases from V and 4 bases from J, with 9 bases between. Germline values: CDR1 MGHDK, CDR2 SYGVNS. This CDR3 comprises 13 residues.